One sample yielded the 9 T cell receptor beta chains listed below, sequenced in a study of blood T cells in healthy people across ages. Sample-barcoded 5' priming and a J-beta primer mix drove a second PCR of 7 to 11 cycles. TCRdb reprocessed the 5' RACE reads with MiXCR, giving one entry per CDR3 protein. The repertoire consists of 1.5 million to 2 million distinct CDR3 sequences, with roughly 49% occurring once and the leading ten covering over 2%. The sample was blood. Receptors were obtained from a middle-aged woman in good health.

The chain uses TRBV6-5 and TRBJ2-3; TRBD2 aligns across 14 bases. The length of the CDR3 is 19 residues. Germline V gene sequence: CDR1 MNHEY, CDR2 SVGAGI. After removal of 2 bases from V and 4 bases from J, the junction contained 11 bases not matched to a gene. CDR3 residues: CASSYIRLAGGPNPDTQYF. The DNA for the CDR3 is TGTGCCAGCAGTTACATCCGACTAGCGGGGGGGCCGAACCCAGATACGCAGTATTTT.

This clonotype has only a few counts. The chain employs TRBV20-1 and TRBJ2-4; 7 bases are shared with TRBD1. The end of the DNA is better explained by TRBJ2-7, so the J call may be wrong. Germline CDR1 and CDR2: DFQATT and SNEGSKA (reference sequence). This CDR3 spans 15 amino acids. The chain's CDR3 is CSARDPRDSPYEQYF. The CDR3 DNA reads TGCAGTGCTAGAGATCCTCGGGACAGCCCATACGAGCAGTACTTC.

The chain has TRBV6-2 or TRBV6-3 and TRBJ2-7; unclear D gene. CDR1 and CDR2 from the germline V gene are MNHEY and SVGEGT. CDR3 length equals 10 residues. Deletions cut 8 bases from V and 7 bases from J, with 9 bases between. The CDR3 reads CASGLPEQYF. The CDR3 nucleotides read TGTGCCAGCGGTTTGCCAGAGCAGTACTTC.

The chain employs TRBV6-5 and TRBJ2-1; 7 bases are a match to TRBD1. Germline CDR1 and CDR2: MNHEY and SVGAGI. The ends lost 6 bases at V and 11 bases at J; junction bases unmatched: 4. This CDR3 spans 11 amino acids. CDR3 residues: CASRRQGQQFF. For the CDR3, the DNA is TGTGCCAGCAGACGACAGGGTCAGCAGTTCTTC.

The J gene is TRBJ1-1, the V gene TRBV29-1, with 7 bases that match TRBD1. Germline values: CDR1 SQVTM, CDR2 ANQGSEA. J was trimmed by 1 base and V by 7 bases; bases with no gene match: 9. CDR3 size: 14 residues. CDR3 in amino acids: CSGGRQGTNTEAFF. The DNA of the CDR3 is TGCAGCGGAGGCCGACAGGGAACGAACACTGAAGCTTTCTTT.

To note about this clonotype: Mismatch with germline at one junction end may stem from a read error. The chain uses TRBV7-9 and TRBJ2-3; 12 nucleotides agree with TRBD2. The CDR3 extends over 15 amino acids. Germline V gene data show CDR1 as SEHNR and CDR2 as FQNEAQ (reference sequence). CDR3 residues: CASSQTSGSTGTQYF. CDR3 DNA: TGTGCCAGCAGCCAGACTAGCGGGAGCACAGGTACGCAGTATTTT.

This sequence joins TRBV7-8 and TRBJ2-5, with D perhaps matching TRBD2 (5 bases). Looked up from germline, CDR1 is SGHVS and CDR2 is FQNEAQ. Trimming stripped 5 bases from V and 3 bases from J, with 10 bases between. The CDR3 extends over 13 amino acids. As DNA, the CDR3 is TGTGCCAGCAGCCGGAGGCCCGAAGAGACCCAGTACTTC. This translates into CASSRRPEETQYF.

This clonotype has just a few counts. The gene calls are TRBV10-3 and TRBJ2-3, with D perhaps matching TRBD2 (5 bases). The V end lost 2 bases, the J end lost 2 bases, and 5 bases lay between the germline ends. The CDR3 sequence is 13 residues long. CDR1 and CDR2 from the germline V gene are ENHRY and SYGVKD. The CDR3, as DNA: TGTGCCATCAGTGAGCGGGACACAGATACGCAGTATTTT. Amino acids: CAISERDTDTQYF.

V is TRBV6-1 and J is TRBJ2-4; unclear D gene. This CDR3 has 14 amino acids. Looked up from germline, CDR1 is MNHNS and CDR2 is SASEGT. The V end was cut by 5 bases, the J end by 0 bases, with 8 bases between. Here the CDR3 DNA reads TGTGCCAGCAGTACGAGATTAGCCAAAAACATTCAGTACTTC. Encoded protein: CASSTRLAKNIQYF.